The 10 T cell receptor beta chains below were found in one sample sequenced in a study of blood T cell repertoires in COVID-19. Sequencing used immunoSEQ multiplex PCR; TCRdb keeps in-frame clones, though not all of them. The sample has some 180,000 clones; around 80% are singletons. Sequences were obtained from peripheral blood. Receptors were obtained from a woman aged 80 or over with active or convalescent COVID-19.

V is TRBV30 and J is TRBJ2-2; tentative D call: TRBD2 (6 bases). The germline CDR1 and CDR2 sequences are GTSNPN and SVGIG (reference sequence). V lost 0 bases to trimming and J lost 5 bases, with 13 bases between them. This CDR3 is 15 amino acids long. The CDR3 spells CAWSVLGGRTGELFF. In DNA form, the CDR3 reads TGTGCCTGGAGTGTACTCGGGGGTCGAACCGGGGAGCTGTTTTTT. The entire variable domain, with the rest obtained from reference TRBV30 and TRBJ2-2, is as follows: SQTIHQWPATLVQPVGSPLSLECTVEGTSNPNLYWYRQAAGRGLQLLFYSVGIGQISSEVPQNLSASRPQDRQFILSSKKLLLSDSGFYLCAWSVLGGRTGELFFGEGSRLTVL.

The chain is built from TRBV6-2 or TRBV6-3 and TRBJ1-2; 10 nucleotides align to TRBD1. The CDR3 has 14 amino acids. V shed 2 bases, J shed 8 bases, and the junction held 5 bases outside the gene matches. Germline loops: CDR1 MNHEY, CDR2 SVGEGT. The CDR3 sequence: CASSYGGQGTGYTF. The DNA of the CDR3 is TGTGCCAGCAGTTACGGGGGACAGGGGACGGGCTACACCTTC.

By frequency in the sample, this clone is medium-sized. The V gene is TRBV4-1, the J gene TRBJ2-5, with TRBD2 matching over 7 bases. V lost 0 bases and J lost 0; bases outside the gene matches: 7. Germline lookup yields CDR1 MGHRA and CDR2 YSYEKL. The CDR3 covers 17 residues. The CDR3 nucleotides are TGCGCCAGCAGCCAAGATGGAAGCGGGGCGGACCAAGAGACCCAGTACTTC. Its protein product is CASSQDGSGADQETQYF.

CDR3 loop: CASSFGQTFNSPLHF. In DNA, the CDR3 is TGTGCCAGCAGCTTCGGACAGACTTTTAATTCACCCCTCCACTTT. The chain recombines TRBV11-2 with TRBJ1-6; D possibly corresponds to TRBD1 (6 bases). V was clipped by 3 bases and J by 6 bases, with 12 bases between them. This CDR3 has 15 residues. The germline CDR1 and CDR2 sequences are SGHAT and FQNNGV.

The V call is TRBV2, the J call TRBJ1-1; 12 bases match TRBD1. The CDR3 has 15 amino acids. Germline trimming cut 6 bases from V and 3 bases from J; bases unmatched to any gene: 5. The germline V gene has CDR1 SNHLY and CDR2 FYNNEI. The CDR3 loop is CASRRDRGRDTEAFF. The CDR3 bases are TGTGCCAGCAGGCGGGACAGGGGGCGGGACACTGAAGCTTTCTTT.

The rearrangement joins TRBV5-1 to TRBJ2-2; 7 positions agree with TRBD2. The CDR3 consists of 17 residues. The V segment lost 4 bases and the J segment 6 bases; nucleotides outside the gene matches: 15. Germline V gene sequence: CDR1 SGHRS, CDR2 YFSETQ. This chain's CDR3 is CASSPTTLAAGAGELFF. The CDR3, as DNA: TGCGCCAGCAGCCCCACCACCTTAGCCGCGGGGGCCGGGGAGCTGTTTTTT.

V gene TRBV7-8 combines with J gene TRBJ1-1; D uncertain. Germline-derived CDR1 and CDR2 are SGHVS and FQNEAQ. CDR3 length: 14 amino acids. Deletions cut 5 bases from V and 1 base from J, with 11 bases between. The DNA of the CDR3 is TGTGCCAGCAGCCCTTTGACGGGGAACACTGAAGCTTTCTTT. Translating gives CASSPLTGNTEAFF. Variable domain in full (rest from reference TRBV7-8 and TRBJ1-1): GAGVSQSPRYKVAKRGQDVALRCDPISGHVSLFWYQQALGQGPEFLTYFQNEAQLDKSGLPSDRFFAERPEGSVSTLKIQRTQQEDSAVYLCASSPLTGNTEAFFGQGTRLTVV.

The CDR3 spells CASSRSGGASSGELFF. In DNA form, the CDR3 reads TGTGCCAGCAGCCGTAGCGGGGGGGCCTCTAGCGGGGAGCTGTTTTTT. V is TRBV5-4 and J is TRBJ2-2; the match to TRBD2 covers 11 bases. With V trimmed by 4 bases and J by 7 bases, 9 bases remained unmatched. CDR1 and CDR2 (germline): SGHNT, YYREEE (reference sequence). The CDR3 consists of 16 residues.

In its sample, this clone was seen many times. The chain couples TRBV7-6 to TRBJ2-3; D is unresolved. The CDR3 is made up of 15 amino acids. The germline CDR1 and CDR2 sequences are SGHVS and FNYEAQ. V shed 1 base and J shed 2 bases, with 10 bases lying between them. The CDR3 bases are TGTGCCAGCAGCTTAGGTAGTATATACACAGATACGCAGTATTTT. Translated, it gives CASSLGSIYTDTQYF.

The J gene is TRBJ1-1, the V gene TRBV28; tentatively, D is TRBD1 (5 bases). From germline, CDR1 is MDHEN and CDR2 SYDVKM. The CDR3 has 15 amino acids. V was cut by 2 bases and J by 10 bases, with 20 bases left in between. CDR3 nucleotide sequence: TGTGCCAGCAGTTTAATCACCGGGACGGGCGGGGGAGCTTTCTTT. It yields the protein CASSLITGTGGGAFF.